This is a list of T cell receptor beta chains from one sample in a study of T-cell memory formation after mild COVID-19. MiXCR was run by TCRdb on the 5' RACE reads, yielding one entry per CDR3 protein. The sample consists of some 290,000 distinct CDR3 sequences, around 15% of them appearing once. Sequencing was carried out using PBMCs or a T cell subset sorted from them (not recorded which). These receptors were obtained from a man between 18 and 29 years old who had mild COVID-19 (a few samples of this study predate the infection). Cell type and time point are not known. The CDR3 runs from the conserved cysteine through the conserved F or W. D genes are given only for firm matches. Size tells how often a clone was seen (once, few, many) or the class of an expanded clone, and some rows leave it out.

TRBV12-3/TRBV12-4,NA,TRBJ1-3,NA,TGTGCCAGCAGTCAATGGGACTACTACTCTAGCTCTGGAAACACCATATATTTT,CASSQWDYYSSSGNTIYF
TRBV19,few,TRBJ1-1,NA,TGTGCCAGTACCCTCCGGGCCTTGGACACTGAAGCTTTCTTT,CASTLRALDTEAFF
TRBV4-1,few,TRBJ1-6,NA,TGCGCCAGCAGCCAAGATGGGGCACAGAGGAATTCACCCCTCCACTTT,CASSQDGAQRNSPLHF
TRBV7-2,many,TRBJ2-5,TRBD1,TGTGCCAGCAGCTTAGGAGGGACAGGGGAGACCCAGTACTTC,CASSLGGTGETQYF
TRBV11-1,few,TRBJ2-4,NA,TGTGCCAGCAGCCGAGAGGGCGCCAACATTCAGTACTTC,CASSREGANIQYF
TRBV6-5,few,TRBJ1-5,NA,TGTGCCAGCAGTTACTCCATCAAGAATCAGCCCCAGCATTTT,CASSYSIKNQPQHF
TRBV7-3,NA,TRBJ2-1,NA,TGTGCCAGCAGCCAGGACTATTACAATGAGCAGTTCTTC,CASSQDYYNEQFF
TRBV2,many,TRBJ2-5,TRBD2,TGTGCCAGCAGTGACAGCGGGGAAGAGACCCAGTACTTC,CASSDSGEETQYF
TRBV5-1,few,TRBJ1-2,NA,TGCGCCAGCAGCTTGGAGGACGTTGGCTACACCTTC,CASSLEDVGYTF
TRBV28,few,TRBJ2-3,NA,TGTGCCAGCAGAAGGCTTAGCACAGATACGCAGTATTTT,CASRRLSTDTQYF
TRBV24-1,once,TRBJ2-3,NA,TGTGCCACCAGTGATTGGAGTAGCACAGATACGCAGTATTTT,CATSDWSSTDTQYF
TRBV4-1,NA,TRBJ1-2,NA,TGCGCCAGCAGCCAGGTGGGGGTTGGCTACACCTTC,CASSQVGVGYTF
TRBV7-2,NA,TRBJ2-5,NA,TGTGCCAGCAGCTTAGCGGCGGTAGAGGAGACCCAGTACTTC,CASSLAAVEETQYF
TRBV12-3/TRBV12-4,few,TRBJ1-4,NA,TGTGCCAGCAGTCTGTCTTGGGGAGGGGCTAATGAAAAACTGTTTTTT,CASSLSWGGANEKLFF
TRBV5-1,few,TRBJ2-2,NA,TGCGCCAGCAGCTTGGGGGCGCGGACCGGGGAGCTGTTTTTT,CASSLGARTGELFF
TRBV4-3,NA,TRBJ1-6,NA,TGCGCCAGCAGAATCGGGACATCGAATTCACCCCTCCACTTT,CASRIGTSNSPLHF
TRBV7-9,few,TRBJ1-2,NA,TGTGCCAGCAGCTCCAGACAGGAACCGGGGGGCTACACCTTC,CASSSRQEPGGYTF
TRBV5-1,few,TRBJ2-2,NA,TGCGCCAGCAGCTTGCGGTGGGGCACGAACACCGGGGAGCTGTTTTTT,CASSLRWGTNTGELFF
TRBV9,NA,TRBJ2-3,NA,TGTGCCAGCAGCGTAGGGGTAGCTAGCACAGATACGCAGTATTTT,CASSVGVASTDTQYF
TRBV11-1,NA,TRBJ2-3,NA,TGTGCCAGCAGCTTAGATGGCAGCTGGGGGGCAGATACGCAGTATTTT,CASSLDGSWGADTQYF
TRBV7-6,NA,TRBJ2-7,TRBD1,TGTGCCAGCAGTAATCTGCCCGGGACAGGGGGCGACGAGCAGTACTTC,CASSNLPGTGGDEQYF
TRBV12-3/TRBV12-4,few,TRBJ1-4,NA,TGTGCCAGCAGTTATTTTGGGGGTGAAAAACTGTTTTTT,CASSYFGGEKLFF
TRBV6-5,few,TRBJ1-5,NA,TGTGCCAGCAGTTACGTGCAGGGCAATCAGCCCCAGCATTTT,CASSYVQGNQPQHF
TRBV7-8,many,TRBJ2-5,NA,TGTGCCAGCAGCTTGGGACACCTGGTCGGAGAGACCCAGTACTTC,CASSLGHLVGETQYF
TRBV6-2/TRBV6-3,NA,TRBJ2-1,TRBD2,TGTGCCAGCAGTGACACGGGGACTAGCGGTATCAATGAGCAGTTCTTC,CASSDTGTSGINEQFF
TRBV7-9,NA,TRBJ1-1,NA,TGTGCCAGCAGGCTGAGGACAGTCACTGAAGCTTTCTTT,CASRLRTVTEAFF
TRBV5-1,NA,TRBJ2-5,TRBD2,TGCGCCAGCAGCTTGCCAAGCGGACTAGCGGCGATGGGAGCCCAGTACTTC,CASSLPSGLAAMGAQYF
TRBV6-2/TRBV6-3,NA,TRBJ2-1,NA,TGTGCCAGCAGCTTATACAGCTACAATGAGCAGTTCTTC,CASSLYSYNEQFF
TRBV12-3/TRBV12-4,few,TRBJ2-3,NA,TGTGCCAGCAGTTTTGTGGACTCCACAGATACGCAGTATTTT,CASSFVDSTDTQYF
TRBV20-1,NA,TRBJ1-6,TRBD1,TGCAGTGCTAGAGATGGGAAGGGGACAGGGAAGGCAATTTCACCCCTCCACTTT,CSARDGKGTGKAISPLHF
TRBV12-3/TRBV12-4,NA,TRBJ2-5,TRBD2,TGTGCCAGCAGTCCCCCGGGACTAGTACAGTACTTC,CASSPPGLVQYF
TRBV7-2,few,TRBJ2-1,NA,TGTGCCAGCAGCAAGGGGGACGGCGCAAATGAGCAGTTCTTC,CASSKGDGANEQFF
TRBV2,NA,TRBJ2-5,NA,TGTGCCGACACCACGGGGGCGAGAGAGACCCAGTACTTC,CADTTGARETQYF
TRBV4-1,NA,TRBJ1-1,NA,TGCGCCAGCAGCCAAGTGCGACAGCCTGAAGCTTTCTTT,CASSQVRQPEAFF
TRBV7-6,NA,TRBJ2-1,TRBD2,TGTGCCAGCAGCGGACTAGCGGGGGGAACCCGGGCCTACAATGAGCAGTTCTTC,CASSGLAGGTRAYNEQFF
TRBV7-9,NA,TRBJ2-3,NA,TGTGCCAGCAGCTTATCAGGGGACACGACAGATACGCAGTATTTT,CASSLSGDTTDTQYF
TRBV24-1,NA,TRBJ2-1,TRBD1,TGTGCCACCAGTGAGAGGGGGCATTGGAATGAGCAGTTCTTC,CATSERGHWNEQFF
TRBV7-2,NA,TRBJ2-7,TRBD1,TGTGCCAGCAGCCCCTCTCCGGGACAGAAGTACGAGCAGTACTTC,CASSPSPGQKYEQYF
TRBV11-2,many,TRBJ2-7,NA,TGTGCCAGCAGCTCCCAGAGAGGGTACGAGCAGTACTTC,CASSSQRGYEQYF
TRBV4-2,few,TRBJ2-2,TRBD2,TGTGCCAGCAGCCAAGATGGAGGACTAGCGGGGACAAAGAACACCGGGGAGCTGTTTTTT,CASSQDGGLAGTKNTGELFF
TRBV7-8,few,TRBJ2-7,NA,TGTGCCAGCATTTCCTGGAGTCCCGGGGCCGAGCAGTACTTC,CASISWSPGAEQYF
TRBV7-9,NA,TRBJ1-4,NA,TGTGCCAGCAGCCCGTCCTTCATGGGGGAAATTAGATTT,CASSPSFMGEIRF
TRBV9,many,TRBJ2-1,TRBD2,TGTGCCAGCACCCTCGGGGGGGACTTAACCAATGAGCAGTTCTTC,CASTLGGDLTNEQFF
TRBV7-3,few,TRBJ2-1,TRBD2,TGTGCCAGCAGCGTCAGCGGGGAATACAATGAGCAGTTCTTC,CASSVSGEYNEQFF
TRBV7-2,few,TRBJ2-3,NA,TGTGCCAGCAGCTTAGCGATGACAGATACGCAGTATTTT,CASSLAMTDTQYF
TRBV7-2,NA,TRBJ1-1,NA,TGTGCCAGCAGCTTAGTAGGGGGGAGCACTGAAGCTTTCTTT,CASSLVGGSTEAFF
TRBV6-5,once,TRBJ2-3,NA,TGTGCCAGCAGTTACTCGATAGGAGATACGCAGTATTTT,CASSYSIGDTQYF
TRBV10-3,NA,TRBJ2-7,TRBD1,TGTGCCATCAGTGATAGGACAGGGGGTACCCACGAGCAGTACTTC,CAISDRTGGTHEQYF
TRBV24-1,NA,TRBJ1-2,NA,TGTGCCACCAGTACGGGGGACCGCTGGGGCTACACCTTC,CATSTGDRWGYTF
TRBV20-1,many,TRBJ1-2,TRBD1,TGCAGTTGTCTGGACAGGGAGGGCTATGGCTACACCTTC,CSCLDREGYGYTF
TRBV6-6,NA,TRBJ1-2,NA,TGTGCCAGCAGTTACGGCGGCTACACCTTC,CASSYGGYTF
TRBV7-9,few,TRBJ2-7,NA,TGTGCCAGCAGCTTCAAAGGGAACTACGAGCAGTACTTC,CASSFKGNYEQYF
TRBV5-1,NA,TRBJ2-2,NA,TGCGCCAGCAGCTTTGCCCCGCCCGGGGAGCTGTTTTTT,CASSFAPPGELFF
TRBV7-9,few,TRBJ1-3,NA,TGTGCCAGCAAAACACCCGACACCTCTGGAAACACCATATATTTT,CASKTPDTSGNTIYF
TRBV27,few,TRBJ2-2,NA,TGTGCCAGCAGTTTTTTGGGCGACACCGGGGAGCTGTTTTTT,CASSFLGDTGELFF
TRBV10-3,few,TRBJ2-7,TRBD1,TGTGCCATCAGTGAATCGGGACAGAGTGAGCAGTACTTC,CAISESGQSEQYF
TRBV7-2,few,TRBJ2-3,TRBD2,TGTGCCAGCAGAAAAGCCCCTAGCGGGGGGACAGATACGCAGTATTTT,CASRKAPSGGTDTQYF